These 13 T cell receptor beta chains originate from one sample sequenced in a study of regulatory T cells in long-lasting Graves disease. Sequencing libraries for TCR beta were prepared with iRepertoire HTBI primers and Arm-PCR of CDR3 regions. MiXCR, run by TCRdb on the multiplex PCR reads, gives a single entry per CDR3 protein. This table holds 400,000 to 550,000 distinct CDR3 sequences, approximately 16% found once. Time point of the sample: newly diagnosed GD, antithyroid drugs for less than 3 months. From RNA extracted from PBMCs, the TCR library was made. These data were also reused for a study on T cells in Graves' hyperthyroidism and ophthalmopathy.

The source material was peripheral blood mononuclear cells (PBMCs), sampled at new diagnosis, from a patient treated with antithyroid drugs. These receptors originate from a young woman with Graves disease.

V is TRBV20-1 and J is TRBJ2-1; D not certain. CDR3 length: 10 residues. The germline V gene has CDR1 DFQATT and CDR2 SNEGSKA (reference sequence). V lost 5 bases and J 12 bases, leaving 11 bases between the germline ends. As DNA, the CDR3 is TGCAGTGCTGCCGGCGGCGGGCAGTTCTTC. It specifies CSAAGGGQFF.

A word on this clonotype: A much larger clone differs from this one at a single base, so this may be a read error. The V and J genes are TRBV11-2 and TRBJ1-1, with D unclear. This CDR3 contains 12 residues. Germline CDR1 SGHAT, CDR2 FQNNGV. CDR3 nucleotide sequence: TGTGCCAGCAGCACCCTGAACACTGAAGCTCTCTTT. As protein: CASSTLNTEALF.

This clonotype occurred many times. The CDR3 protein is CASSEGQLNEKLFF. For the CDR3, the DNA is TGTGCCAGCAGCGAGGGACAGCTGAATGAAAAACTGTTTTTT. V is TRBV7-8 and J is TRBJ1-4, with 7 positions matching TRBD1. Germline CDR1 SGHVS, CDR2 FQNEAQ. The J segment lost 5 bases and the V segment lost 5 bases, leaving 5 bases of the junction unmatched. The CDR3 has 14 amino acids.

This clonotype was observed many times. This sequence joins TRBV6-1 and TRBJ1-2; the D is unclear. Germline V gene data show CDR1 as MNHNS and CDR2 as SASEGT. V was clipped by 4 bases and J by 7 bases, with 10 bases between them. This CDR3 comprises 12 residues. The CDR3 protein is CASSALFLGYTF. The CDR3 nucleotides are TGTGCCAGCAGTGCCCTGTTTCTTGGCTACACCTTC.

This clonotype was observed many times. J is TRBJ1-5 and V is TRBV6-1; D is unresolved. The ends were cut back, 7 bases at V and 3 bases at J, with 10 bases in the middle. The CDR3 loop spans 13 amino acids. Looked up from germline, CDR1 is MNHNS and CDR2 is SASEGT. The DNA of the CDR3 is TGTGCCAGCAAAGAACATTTCAATCAGCCCCAGCATTTT. Protein sequence: CASKEHFNQPQHF.

A note on this clonotype: This likely stems from a read error, as it lies one base from a far larger clone. This sequence joins TRBV20-1 and TRBJ2-3; tentative D call: TRBD2 (5 bases). TRBJ2-1 matches the DNA end more closely, so the J call is doubtful. This CDR3 has 14 amino acids. Germline lookup yields CDR1 DFQATT and CDR2 SNEGSKA (reference sequence). The CDR3 bases are TGCAGTGCTAGAAAAAGTCAAGGCGGGTCTGAGCAGTTCTTC. This sequence encodes CSARKSQGGSEQFF.

This clonotype was recorded at least ten times. This chain uses TRBV20-1 with TRBJ2-1; 7 bases map to TRBD2. Trimming took 7 bases from V and 0 from J; bases not matched to a gene: 12. CDR1 DFQATT and CDR2 SNEGSKA come from the germline V gene (reference sequence). The CDR3 contains 16 residues. This CDR3 is CSVTPLADRSYNEQFF. The CDR3 nucleotides read TGCAGTGTTACCCCTCTAGCGGATCGCTCCTACAATGAGCAGTTCTTC.

This clonotype was seen at least ten times. The V gene is TRBV30, the J gene TRBJ1-1; D is unclear. The V gene lost 2 bases and the J gene lost 2 bases, with 9 bases spanning the gap. The CDR3 spans 13 residues. Germline V gives CDR1 GTSNPN, CDR2 SVGIG (reference sequence). The CDR3 sequence is CAWSKHPNTEAFF. The CDR3 nucleotides are TGTGCCTGGAGTAAACACCCAAACACTGAAGCTTTCTTT. Using reference TRBV30 and TRBJ1-1 for the parts outside the CDR3, the full variable domain is SQTIHQWPATLVQPVGSPLSLECTVEGTSNPNLYWYRQAAGRGLQLLFYSVGIGQISSEVPQNLSASRPQDRQFILSSKKLLLSDSGFYLCAWSKHPNTEAFFGQGTRLTVV.

This clonotype was counted at least ten times. This chain's CDR3 is CSANTRTSGSTDTQYF. In nucleotides, the CDR3 is TGCAGTGCTAATACCCGGACTAGCGGGTCCACAGATACGCAGTATTTT. The V call is TRBV20-1, the J call TRBJ2-3; 11 nucleotides agree with TRBD2. Trimming removed 4 bases from V and 2 bases from J; junction bases left unmatched: 8. Germline V lookup: CDR1 DFQATT, CDR2 SNEGSKA (reference sequence). The CDR3 has 16 amino acids.

This clonotype was found many times. The genes are TRBV30 and TRBJ2-5; a possible D gene is TRBD1 (6 bases). Germline loops: CDR1 GTSNPN, CDR2 SVGIG (reference sequence). V was trimmed by 0 bases and J by 0 bases, leaving 8 bases between them. This CDR3 comprises 14 residues. For the CDR3, the DNA is TGTGCCTGGAGTGTGAGGGACAACCAAGAGACCCAGTACTTC. Its translation is CAWSVRDNQETQYF. Variable domain in full (rest from reference TRBV30 and TRBJ2-5): SQTIHQWPATLVQPVGSPLSLECTVEGTSNPNLYWYRQAAGRGLQLLFYSVGIGQISSEVPQNLSASRPQDRQFILSSKKLLLSDSGFYLCAWSVRDNQETQYFGPGTRLLVL.

The gene calls are TRBV4-2 and TRBJ1-4; TRBD1 might be the D (6 bases). The germline V and J ends were trimmed by 0 bases and 7 bases, with 15 bases remaining between them. The CDR3 spans 16 residues. In germline, CDR1 is LGHNA, CDR2 YNFKEQ. CDR3 DNA sequence: TGTGCCAGCAGCCAAGATCAAGGCAGGGGTGGTGAAAAACTGTTTTTT. Residues: CASSQDQGRGGEKLFF.

This chain uses TRBV27 with TRBJ2-7, with 13 nucleotides matching TRBD2. CDR3 length: 16 residues. Trimming took 4 bases from V and 2 from J; bases not matched to a gene: 5. The germline CDR1 and CDR2 sequences are MNHEY and SMNVEV (reference sequence). Here the CDR3 DNA reads TGTGCCAGCAGTTGGACGGGACTAGCGGGGACCTACGAGCAGTACTTC. It encodes CASSWTGLAGTYEQYF.

The chain has TRBV12-3 or TRBV12-4 and TRBJ1-1, with 7 bases lining up with TRBD1. This CDR3 spans 15 amino acids. V lost 5 bases, J lost 5 bases, and 11 bases stayed unmatched. The DNA of the CDR3 is TGTGCCAGCAGTCCGAGACAGGGAGTAGGAACTGAAGCTTTCTTT. Translating it yields CASSPRQGVGTEAFF.